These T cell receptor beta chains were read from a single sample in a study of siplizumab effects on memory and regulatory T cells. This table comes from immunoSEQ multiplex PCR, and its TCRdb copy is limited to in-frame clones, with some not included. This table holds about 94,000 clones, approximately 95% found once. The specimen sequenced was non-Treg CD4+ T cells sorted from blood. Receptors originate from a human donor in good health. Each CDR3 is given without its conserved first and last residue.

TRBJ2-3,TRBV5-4,ASSQRTDTQY
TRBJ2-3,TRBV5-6,ASTDTSQVSEGDTQY
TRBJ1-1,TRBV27,ASSLGGLNTEAF
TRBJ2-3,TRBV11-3,ASSLDRTISDTQY
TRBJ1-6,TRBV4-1,ASSRTGTDSPLH
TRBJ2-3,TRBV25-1,ASSGSGGRTDTQY
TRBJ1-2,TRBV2,ASRPGTPNYGYT
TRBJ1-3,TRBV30,AWKGVTPPSSGNTIY
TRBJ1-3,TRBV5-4,ASSLGGSSGNTIY
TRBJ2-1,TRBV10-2,ASSEWLAGGRVYNEQF
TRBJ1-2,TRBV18,ASSPLDTYYGYT
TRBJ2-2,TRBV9,ASSVGHTVHGELF
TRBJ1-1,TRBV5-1,ASSWDSANTEAF
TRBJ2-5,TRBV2,ASSGGTGGQETQY
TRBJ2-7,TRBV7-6,ASSLETRNGEQY
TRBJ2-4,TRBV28,ASRQGSAKNIQY
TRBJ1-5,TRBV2,ASSEETDNQPQH
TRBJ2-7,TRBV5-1,ASSSRGSYEQY
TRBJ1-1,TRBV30,AWRSDLDTEAF
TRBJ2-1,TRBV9,ASSSYGLAYNEQF
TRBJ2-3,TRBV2,ASSGLTSGSGDTQY
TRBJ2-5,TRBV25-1,ASTRTGEETQY
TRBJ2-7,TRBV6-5,ASSLARGQPYEQY
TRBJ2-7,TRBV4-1,ASSQVRGALYEQY
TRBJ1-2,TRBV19,ASSQTLAEGYGYT
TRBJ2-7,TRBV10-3,AISQADTAYEQY
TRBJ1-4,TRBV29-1,SVRQGPGKLF
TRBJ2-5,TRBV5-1,ASSLGMIETQY
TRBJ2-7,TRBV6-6,ASSYRTATYEQY
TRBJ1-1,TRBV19,ASSILTEAF
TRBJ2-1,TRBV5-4,ASSPEASGSYNEQF
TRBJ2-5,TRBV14,ASSHAGTQY
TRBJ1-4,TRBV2,ASRKDSSNPGKLF